A selection of T cell receptor beta chains follows, all from one sample in a study of blood T cell repertoires in COVID-19. Assay used: immunoSEQ multiplex PCR; TCRdb lists only in-frame clones, some missing. Altogether approximately 150,000 clones are present, around nine tenths being singletons, with the ten largest covering about 4.7%. Sequencing input: peripheral blood. The origin of the receptors is a human donor in a cohort sampled during active COVID-19. CDR3s include the opening cysteine and the closing phenylalanine or tryptophan. A D gene is named only where the DNA matches it firmly. Clone size is stated in some rows and not others, as once, few, many or a class when expanded.

-	TRBV7-9	TRBJ1-1	once	TGTGCCAGCAGCTCACACCACCCCGCTAACTATAACACTGAAGCTTTCTTT	CASSSHHPANYNTEAFF
TRBD1	TRBV30	TRBJ1-5	-	TGTGCCTGGAGTCAGGGGGCGAGCAATCAGCCCCAGCATTTT	CAWSQGASNQPQHF
-	TRBV28	TRBJ1-2	-	TGTGCCAGCAGTTTAATCAGGGATTTCGGCTACACCTTC	CASSLIRDFGYTF
TRBD2	TRBV19	TRBJ2-1	-	TGTGCCAGTAGTATAGCTGGCGGGGGGGCCTACAATGAGCAGTTCTTC	CASSIAGGGAYNEQFF
-	TRBV10-3	TRBJ1-2	-	TGTGCCGTCGTAGAACCTCCGGGGGGCTACACCTTC	CAVVEPPGGYTF
-	TRBV3-1/TRBV3-2	TRBJ2-3	-	TGTGCCAGCAGTTCCGGCGGAGGAGATACGCAGTATTTT	CASSSGGGDTQYF
-	TRBV5-6	TRBJ1-1	-	TGTGCCAGCAGCCCAAATAACAGGTTGAACACTGAAGCTTTCTTT	CASSPNNRLNTEAFF
-	TRBV7-9	TRBJ2-7	-	TGTGCCAGCAGGCCACTAGAAACTTACGAGCAGTACTTC	CASRPLETYEQYF
TRBD1	TRBV27	TRBJ1-2	-	TGTGCCAGCAGTCCTCTTCACTCCCGGGACAGGGTGGATCCCTATGGCTACACCTTC	CASSPLHSRDRVDPYGYTF
TRBD1	TRBV5-4	TRBJ2-7	few	TGTGCCAGCAGCTGGGGGACAGGGGGCTCCTACGAGCAGTACTTC	CASSWGTGGSYEQYF
TRBD2	TRBV2	TRBJ2-7	-	TGTGCCAGCACAGGGCGGGAGATGGGGGAGCAGTACTTC	CASTGREMGEQYF
TRBD2	TRBV7-3	TRBJ2-7	-	TGTGCCAGCAGCTTAACCGGGGGGACCCATGATCGCGAGCAGTACTTC	CASSLTGGTHDREQYF
-	TRBV7-9	TRBJ2-7	-	TGTGCCAGCAGCGCGACGGGTCTTGGGAGCGAGCAGTACTTC	CASSATGLGSEQYF
-	TRBV19	TRBJ1-5	-	TGTGCCAGTAGTATAGCACGGGGAGCGGGCAATCAGCCCCAGCATTTT	CASSIARGAGNQPQHF
-	TRBV5-1	TRBJ1-1	-	TGCGCCAGCAGCTTGACCGCGGACACTGAAGCTTTCTTT	CASSLTADTEAFF
TRBD1	TRBV7-3	TRBJ1-1	once	TGTGCCAGCAGCGGGGACAGGTGGGGGAACACTGAAGCTTTCTTT	CASSGDRWGNTEAFF
-	TRBV28	TRBJ1-4	-	TGTGCCAGCAGTTTCCCCAATAATGAAAAACTGTTTTTT	CASSFPNNEKLFF
TRBD2	TRBV5-1	TRBJ2-1	-	TGCGCCAGCAGCTTGGGGGTAGCGGGAGACCTCTACAATGAGCAGTTCTTC	CASSLGVAGDLYNEQFF
-	TRBV19	TRBJ1-1	-	TGTGCCAGTAGTACCACAGGGAACACTGAAGCTTTCTTT	CASSTTGNTEAFF
-	TRBV5-1	TRBJ2-1	-	TGCGCCAGCAGCTCTGACCGACACTACAATGAGCAGTTCTTC	CASSSDRHYNEQFF
-	TRBV29-1	TRBJ1-1	-	TGCAGCGTCCTGGCGGACTTTAACACTGAAGCTTTCTTT	CSVLADFNTEAFF
TRBD2	TRBV4-2	TRBJ2-3	-	TGTGCCAGTTCAGCGGGGCTTAGCACAGATACGCAGTATTTT	CASSAGLSTDTQYF
TRBD2	TRBV11-2	TRBJ2-1	-	TGTGCCAGCAGCTACTGGACTAGCGGGAGTCTACATGAGCAGTTCTTC	CASSYWTSGSLHEQFF
-	TRBV6-5	TRBJ2-1	-	TGTGCCAGCAGAAGCCCCTCTACTACTCACAATGAGCAGTTCTTC	CASRSPSTTHNEQFF
-	TRBV6-5	TRBJ1-2	few	TGTGCCAGCAGTTACAGCTACAACTATGGCTACACCTTC	CASSYSYNYGYTF
-	TRBV5-4	TRBJ1-2	-	TGTGCCAGCAGCTCCTCACAGGGATATGGCTACACCTTC	CASSSSQGYGYTF
TRBD1	TRBV28	TRBJ1-6	-	TGTGCCAGCAGTTTAGACAGGGCCCGAGATTCACCCCTCCACTTT	CASSLDRARDSPLHF
TRBD1	TRBV5-1	TRBJ2-7	-	TGCGCCAGCAGCCCCGGGGACAGGGGCTACGAGCAGTACTTC	CASSPGDRGYEQYF
-	TRBV2	TRBJ1-6	-	TGTGCCAGCAGCGGAGGACAGTATTCACCCCTCCACTTT	CASSGGQYSPLHF
TRBD2	TRBV6-1	TRBJ2-7	-	TGTGCCAGCAGTGACGGTAGCGGGAGGGCAGGATACGAGCAGTACTTC	CASSDGSGRAGYEQYF
-	TRBV7-2	TRBJ2-1	-	TGTGCCAGCAGCTCCTCCCGGGAATCAGAGCAGTTCTTC	CASSSSRESEQFF
-	TRBV11-3	TRBJ1-1	-	TGTGCCAGCAGCTTAGAGGGAATCTGGGGGACTGAGAACACTGAAGCTTTCTTT	CASSLEGIWGTENTEAFF
-	TRBV30	TRBJ1-2	-	TGTGCCTGGAACAGGTTCGGCAACTATGGCTACACCTTC	CAWNRFGNYGYTF
-	TRBV24-1	TRBJ2-1	once	TGTGCCACCAGTCTGACCGGGAGTACCTACAATGAGCAGTTCTTC	CATSLTGSTYNEQFF
-	TRBV24-1	TRBJ1-1	-	TGTGCCACCAGTGATTTGCTCTGGACAGTGAACACTGAAGCTTTCTTT	CATSDLLWTVNTEAFF
TRBD1	TRBV5-3	TRBJ2-5	-	TGTGCCAGAAGCCCGTTCCGGACAGGGCACCAAGAGACCCAGTACTTC	CARSPFRTGHQETQYF
TRBD1	TRBV6-5	TRBJ2-7	-	TGTGCCGCGTCAGGAGGGGGGACAGGCTACTACGAGCAGTACTTC	CAASGGGTGYYEQYF